Reported below is one T cell receptor beta chain. The antigen it recognizes is unknown. Base qualities are not at hand, and no much larger clone is one base apart. The immunoSEQ Assay, a bias-controlled multiplex PCR, was used to amplify TCRbeta CDR3 regions from genomic DNA. From the authors' description of their analysis: The number of nucleated cells in each sample was estimated from the amplification of reference gene primers within the assay. To quantify the absolute abundance of each unique TCRbeta CDR3 rearrangement, sequence reads were collapsed and filtered. For each sample, productive Simpson clonality was calculated as the square root of Simpson's diversity index over productive rearrangements. TCRdb took this table from immuneACCESS and kept in-frame rearrangements with V and J called. Such tables lack part of the clones; where checked against another copy, unresolved V genes explain under half of the gap, and the rest is unexplained. V, J and clone size derive from that table, while D and trimming were established from the DNA sequence. The sample includes around 380,000 clones, with about 80% observed a single time. The leading ten clones occupy 1.1% of the sample.

This specimen comes from a study of blood T cell repertoires in COVID-19 (dated by TCRdb to the early 2020s). With regard to the full study: Samples covering the acute and convalescent phases of COVID-19 were provided by collaborators in the United States, Italy and Spain. The samples were drawn from two sources: the first 160 participants of the ongoing ImmuneRACE study, and 1,200 or so subjects contributed by 6 global collaborators. Where available, HLA class I and class II types were obtained from metadata supplied by the sample provider rather than from assay-based typing. Subjects who had been exposed to COVID-19, were actively infected with it, or had recovered from it provided the deeply sampled blood TCRbeta repertoires that made up the dataset. A de-identified subject ID, COVID-19 status, age in years and sex were almost always included in the sample metadata. The repertoires were made available in a free public database intended to serve as a resource for research on the immune response to SARS-CoV-2. The prospective study material was composed of cDNA or gDNA derived from T cells, B-cell-depleted T cells, or PBMCs. General findings and caveats noted by the study authors: The quantity of clinical and demographic metadata differed by source and by participant and was supplied without curation.

The germline V gene supplies CDR1 KGHSH and CDR2 LQKENI. From the cysteine through the phenylalanine, the CDR3 covers 19 amino acids. CDR3 DNA only is kept here, 57 bases in frame from base 1. Germline trimming amounts to 5 bases on V and 1 base on J, with 17 as the count of junction bases outside the gene matches. The collaborating institutions used their own protocols to collect whole blood in K2EDTA tubes. For TCRbeta analysis, collaborators shipped samples in one of three forms: frozen whole blood, isolated PBMCs, or DNA extracted from either of those sample types. This sequence uses TRBV18 and TRBJ2-3; 8 central bases correspond to TRBD1. Material for sequencing was peripheral blood. This receptor was obtained from a human donor with acute or convalescent COVID-19. The donor label of this sample is uncertain. In nucleotides, the sequence is TGTGCCAGCTCAAGCCAGGCCCAGGGGGCGGCCGCCGGCACAGATACGCAGTATTTT. It translates to CASSSQAQGAAAGTDTQYF.